The clone carrying this T cell receptor beta chain was observed at least ten times. These data are taken from a study of T cells in Graves' hyperthyroidism and ophthalmopathy. The CDR3 regions of TCR beta were amplified from RNA transcripts. The HTBI primer set was used in a first-round RT-PCR of the TCR CDR3. A single record per CDR3 protein comes from TCRdb applying MiXCR to the multiplex PCR reads. The table records some 360,000 distinct CDR3 sequences, around 14% of them present only once. The CDR3 length is 13 residues. Per germline, CDR1 SGHAT and CDR2 FQDESV (reference sequence). Trimming cost V 3 bases and J 6 bases, with 12 bases left between them. Diagnoses were established using clinical symptoms, serum thyroxine and TRAb, thyroid ultrasound and orbital computed tomography.

The sequenced material came from blood. The chain has TRBV11-1 and TRBJ2-7, with D perhaps TRBD1 or TRBD2 (5 bases each). This TCR derives from a woman in her fifties or sixties with Graves' hyperthyroidism. The CDR3 protein is CASSFRDGGEQYF. In DNA, the CDR3 is TGTGCCAGCAGCTTCCGGGACGGCGGCGAGCAGTACTTC.